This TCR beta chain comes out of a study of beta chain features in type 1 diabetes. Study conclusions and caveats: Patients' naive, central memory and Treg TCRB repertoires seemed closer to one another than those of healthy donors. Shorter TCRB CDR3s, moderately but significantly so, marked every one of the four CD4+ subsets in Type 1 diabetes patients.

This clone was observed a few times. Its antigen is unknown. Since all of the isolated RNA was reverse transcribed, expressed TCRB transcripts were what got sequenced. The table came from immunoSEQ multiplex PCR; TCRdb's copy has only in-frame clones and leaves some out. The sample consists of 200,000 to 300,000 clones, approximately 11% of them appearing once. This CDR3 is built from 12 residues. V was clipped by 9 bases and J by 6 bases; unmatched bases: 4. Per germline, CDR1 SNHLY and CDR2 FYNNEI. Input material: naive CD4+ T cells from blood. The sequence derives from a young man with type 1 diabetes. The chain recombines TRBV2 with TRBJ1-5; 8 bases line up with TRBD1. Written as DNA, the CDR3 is TGTGCCAGTGCAGGGGGCCGTCAGCCCCAGCATTTT. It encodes CASAGGRQPQHF.